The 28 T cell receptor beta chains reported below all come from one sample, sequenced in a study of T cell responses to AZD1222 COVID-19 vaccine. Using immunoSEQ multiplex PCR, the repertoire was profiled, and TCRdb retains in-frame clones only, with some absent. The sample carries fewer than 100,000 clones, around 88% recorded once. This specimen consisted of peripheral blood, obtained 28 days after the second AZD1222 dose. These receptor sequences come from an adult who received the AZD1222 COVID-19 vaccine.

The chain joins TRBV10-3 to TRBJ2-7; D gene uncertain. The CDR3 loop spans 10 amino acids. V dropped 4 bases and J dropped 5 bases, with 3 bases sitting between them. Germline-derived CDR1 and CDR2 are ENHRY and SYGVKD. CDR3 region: CAISANEQYF. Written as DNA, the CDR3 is TGTGCCATCAGTGCTAACGAGCAGTACTTC.

The CDR3 bases are TGTGCCAGCAGCCGAAATCAGCCCCAGCATTTT. It is translated as CASSRNQPQHF. The gene calls are TRBV28 and TRBJ1-5, with D unresolved. The CDR3 is made up of 11 amino acids. The V end was cut by 6 bases, the J end by 4 bases, with 4 bases between. Looked up from germline, CDR1 is MDHEN and CDR2 is SYDVKM.

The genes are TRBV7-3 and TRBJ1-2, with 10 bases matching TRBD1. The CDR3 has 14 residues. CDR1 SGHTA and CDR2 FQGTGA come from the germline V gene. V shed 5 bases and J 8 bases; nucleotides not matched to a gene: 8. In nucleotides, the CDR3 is TGTGCCAGCAGCGCGACAGGGGGCCAAGGGGGCTACACCTTC. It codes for CASSATGGQGGYTF.

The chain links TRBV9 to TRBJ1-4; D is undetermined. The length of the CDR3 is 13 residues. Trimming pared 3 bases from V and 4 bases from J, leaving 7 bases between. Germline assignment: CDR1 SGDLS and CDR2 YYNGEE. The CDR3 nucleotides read TGTGCCAGCAGCGAGTGGGATAATGAAAAACTGTTTTTT. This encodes CASSEWDNEKLFF.

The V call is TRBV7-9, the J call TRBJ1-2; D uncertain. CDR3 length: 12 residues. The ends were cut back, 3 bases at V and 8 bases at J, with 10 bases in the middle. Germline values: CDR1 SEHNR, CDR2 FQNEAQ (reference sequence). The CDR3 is CASSFLSGGYTF. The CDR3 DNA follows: TGTGCCAGCAGCTTCCTCAGTGGCGGCTACACCTTC.

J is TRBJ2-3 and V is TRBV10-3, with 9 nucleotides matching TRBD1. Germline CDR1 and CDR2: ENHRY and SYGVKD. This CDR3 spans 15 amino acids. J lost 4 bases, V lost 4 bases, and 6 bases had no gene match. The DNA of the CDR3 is TGTGCCATCAGTGGGCGGACAGGGGAGGCAGATACGCAGTATTTT. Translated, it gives CAISGRTGEADTQYF.

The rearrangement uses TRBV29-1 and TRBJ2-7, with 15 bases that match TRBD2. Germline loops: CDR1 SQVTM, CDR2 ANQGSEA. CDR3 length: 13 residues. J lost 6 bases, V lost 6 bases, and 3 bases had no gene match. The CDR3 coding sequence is TGCAGCGTGGGACTAGCGGGGGGAGGCGAGCAGTACTTC. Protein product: CSVGLAGGGEQYF.

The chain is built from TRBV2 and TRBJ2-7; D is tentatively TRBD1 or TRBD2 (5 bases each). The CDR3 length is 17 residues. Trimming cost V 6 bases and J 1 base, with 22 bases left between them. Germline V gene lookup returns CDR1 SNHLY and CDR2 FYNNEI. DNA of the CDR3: TGTGCCAGCAGGCGAGAGGGGAGCAGGGCTTCTTCCTACGAGCAGTACTTC. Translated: CASRREGSRASSYEQYF.

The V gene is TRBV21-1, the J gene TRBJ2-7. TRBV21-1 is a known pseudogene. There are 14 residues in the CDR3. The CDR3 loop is CASSKGTATYEQYF. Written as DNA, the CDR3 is TGTGCCAGCAGCAAAGGGACGGCGACCTACGAGCAGTACTTC.

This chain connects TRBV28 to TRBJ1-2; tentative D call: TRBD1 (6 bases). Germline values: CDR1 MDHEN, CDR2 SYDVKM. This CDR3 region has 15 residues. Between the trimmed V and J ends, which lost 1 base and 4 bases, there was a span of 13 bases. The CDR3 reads CASSLLQGRGYGYTF. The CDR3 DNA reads TGTGCCAGCAGTTTATTGCAGGGGCGGGGCTATGGCTACACCTTC.

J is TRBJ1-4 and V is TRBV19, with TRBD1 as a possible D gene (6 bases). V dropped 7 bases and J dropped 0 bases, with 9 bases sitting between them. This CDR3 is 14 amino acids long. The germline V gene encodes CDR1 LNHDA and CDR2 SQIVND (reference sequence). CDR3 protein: CASTEGATNEKLFF. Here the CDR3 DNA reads TGTGCCAGTACCGAGGGGGCAACTAATGAAAAACTGTTTTTT.

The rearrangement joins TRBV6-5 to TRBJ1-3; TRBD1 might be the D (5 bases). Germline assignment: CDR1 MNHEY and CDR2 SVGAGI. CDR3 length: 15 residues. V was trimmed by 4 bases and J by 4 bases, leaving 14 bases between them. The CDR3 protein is CASSWGGRRGNTIYF. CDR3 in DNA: TGTGCCAGCAGTTGGGGGGGGAGGAGGGGAAACACCATATATTTT.

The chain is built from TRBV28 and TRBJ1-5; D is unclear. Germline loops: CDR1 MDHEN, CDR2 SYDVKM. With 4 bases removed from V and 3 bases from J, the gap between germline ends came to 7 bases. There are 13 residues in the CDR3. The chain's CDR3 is CASSSGFNQPQHF. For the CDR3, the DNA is TGTGCCAGCAGTTCGGGGTTCAATCAGCCCCAGCATTTT.

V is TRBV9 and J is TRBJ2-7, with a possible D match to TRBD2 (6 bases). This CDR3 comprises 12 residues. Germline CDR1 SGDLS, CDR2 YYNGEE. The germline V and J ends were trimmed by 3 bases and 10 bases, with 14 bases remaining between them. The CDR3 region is CASSGLGADQYF. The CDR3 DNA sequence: TGTGCCAGCAGCGGACTAGGGGCGGATCAGTACTTC.

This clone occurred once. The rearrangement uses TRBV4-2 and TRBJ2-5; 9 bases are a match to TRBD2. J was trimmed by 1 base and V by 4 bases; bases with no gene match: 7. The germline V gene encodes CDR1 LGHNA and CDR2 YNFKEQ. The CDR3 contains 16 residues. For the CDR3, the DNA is TGTGCCAGCAGCCGGGCGGCGGGGGGGCCCCAAGAGACCCAGTACTTC. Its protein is CASSRAAGGPQETQYF.

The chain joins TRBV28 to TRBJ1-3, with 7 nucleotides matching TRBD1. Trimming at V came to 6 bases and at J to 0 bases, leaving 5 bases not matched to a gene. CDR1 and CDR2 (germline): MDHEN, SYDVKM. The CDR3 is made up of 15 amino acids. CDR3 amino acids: CASSPWTGSGNTIYF. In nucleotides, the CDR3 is TGTGCCAGCAGCCCCTGGACAGGCTCTGGAAACACCATATATTTT.

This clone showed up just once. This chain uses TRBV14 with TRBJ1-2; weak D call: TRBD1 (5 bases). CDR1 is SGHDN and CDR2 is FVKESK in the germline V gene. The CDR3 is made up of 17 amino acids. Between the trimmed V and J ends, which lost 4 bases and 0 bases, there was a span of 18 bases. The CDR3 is CASSPNRISQTNYGYTF. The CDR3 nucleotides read TGTGCCAGCAGCCCAAACAGGATATCCCAAACTAACTATGGCTACACCTTC.

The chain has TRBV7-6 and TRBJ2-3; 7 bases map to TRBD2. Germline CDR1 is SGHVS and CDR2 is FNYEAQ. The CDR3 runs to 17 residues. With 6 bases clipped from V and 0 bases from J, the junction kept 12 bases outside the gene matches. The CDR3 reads CASSDPGGDVSTDTQYF. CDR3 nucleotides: TGTGCCAGCAGTGACCCTGGGGGGGATGTAAGCACAGATACGCAGTATTTT.

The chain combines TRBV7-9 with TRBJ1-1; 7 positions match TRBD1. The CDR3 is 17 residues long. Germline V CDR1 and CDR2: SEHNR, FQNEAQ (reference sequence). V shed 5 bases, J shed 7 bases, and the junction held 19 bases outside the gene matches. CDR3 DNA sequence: TGTGCCAGCAGCCCTAGTCCCGGGACAGTTTTGGGAATTGAAGCTTTCTTT. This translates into CASSPSPGTVLGIEAFF.

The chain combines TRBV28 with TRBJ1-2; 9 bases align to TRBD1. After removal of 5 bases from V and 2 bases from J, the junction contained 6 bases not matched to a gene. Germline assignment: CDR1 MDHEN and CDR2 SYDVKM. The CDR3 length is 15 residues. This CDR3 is CASSPVGQGNYGYTF. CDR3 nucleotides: TGTGCCAGCAGTCCTGTTGGACAGGGGAACTATGGCTACACCTTC.

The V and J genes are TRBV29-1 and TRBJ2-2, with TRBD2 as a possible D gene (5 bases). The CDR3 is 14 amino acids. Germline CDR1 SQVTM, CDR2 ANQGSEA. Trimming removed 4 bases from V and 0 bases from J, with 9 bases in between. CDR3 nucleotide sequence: TGCAGCGTTGTAGGGAGCTCGAACACCGGGGAGCTGTTTTTT. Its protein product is CSVVGSSNTGELFF.

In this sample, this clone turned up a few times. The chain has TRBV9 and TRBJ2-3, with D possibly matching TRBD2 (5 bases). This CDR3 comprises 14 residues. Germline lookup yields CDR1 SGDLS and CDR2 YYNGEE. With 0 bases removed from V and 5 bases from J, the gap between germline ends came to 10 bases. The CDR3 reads CASSVGVRGDTQYF. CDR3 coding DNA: TGTGCCAGCAGCGTAGGGGTCCGGGGAGATACGCAGTATTTT.

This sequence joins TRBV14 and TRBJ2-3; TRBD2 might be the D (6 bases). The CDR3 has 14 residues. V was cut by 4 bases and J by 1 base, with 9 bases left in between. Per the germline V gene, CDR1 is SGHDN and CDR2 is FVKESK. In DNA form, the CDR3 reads TGTGCCAGCAGCCCCGGGGGAGGCACAGATACGCAGTATTTT. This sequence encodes CASSPGGGTDTQYF.

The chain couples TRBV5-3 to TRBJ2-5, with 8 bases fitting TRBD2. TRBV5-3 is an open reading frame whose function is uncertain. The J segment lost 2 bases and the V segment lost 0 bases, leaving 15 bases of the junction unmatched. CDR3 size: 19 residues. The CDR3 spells CARSLARGTSRPPQETQYF. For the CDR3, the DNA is TGTGCCAGAAGCTTGGCGCGGGGGACTAGTCGACCCCCTCAAGAGACCCAGTACTTC.

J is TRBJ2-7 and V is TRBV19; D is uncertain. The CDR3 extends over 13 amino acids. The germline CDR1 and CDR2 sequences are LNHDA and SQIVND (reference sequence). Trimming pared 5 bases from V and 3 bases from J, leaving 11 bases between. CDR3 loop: CASSLTPLYEQYF. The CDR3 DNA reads TGTGCCAGTAGTCTCACCCCCCTCTACGAGCAGTACTTC. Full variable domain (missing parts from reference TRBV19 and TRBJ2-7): DGGITQSPKYLFRKEGQNVTLSCEQNLNHDAMYWYRQDPGQGLRLIYYSQIVNDFQKGDIAEGYSVSREKKESFPLTVTSAQKNPTAFYLCASSLTPLYEQYFGPGTRLTVT.

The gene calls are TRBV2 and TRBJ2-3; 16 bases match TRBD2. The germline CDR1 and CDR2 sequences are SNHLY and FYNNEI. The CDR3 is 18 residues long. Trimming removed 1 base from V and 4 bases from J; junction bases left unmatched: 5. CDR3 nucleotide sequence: TGTGCCAGCAGTGAAGAGGGACTAGCGGGGGGGTGGCCAGATACGCAGTATTTT. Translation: CASSEEGLAGGWPDTQYF.

Here the CDR3 reads CASSLKERHTSCEQYF. In nucleotides, the CDR3 is TGTGCCAGCAGCTTAAAAGAGAGACATACGAGTTGCGAGCAGTACTTC. This sequence joins TRBV7-3 and TRBJ2-7; D remains ambiguous. V dropped 1 base and J dropped 6 bases, with 19 bases sitting between them. This CDR3 comprises 16 residues. The germline V gene has CDR1 SGHTA and CDR2 FQGTGA.

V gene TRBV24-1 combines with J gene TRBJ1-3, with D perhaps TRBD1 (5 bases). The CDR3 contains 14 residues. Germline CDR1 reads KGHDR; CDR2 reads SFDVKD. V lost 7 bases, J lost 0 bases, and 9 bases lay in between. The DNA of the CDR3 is TGTGCCACCAGAGGGACGGACTCTGGAAACACCATATATTTT. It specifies CATRGTDSGNTIYF.